This T cell receptor beta chain stems from a study of T cell responses to AZD1222 COVID-19 vaccine. Points from the study as a whole: Spike-wide vaccine-associated CD4 TCRs dominated at 160-218 and 743-854. White British donors predominated, females outnumbered males, and clonal diversity was possibly underestimated. There were repertoire samples only from the period after the peak T cell response.

Generated by immunoSEQ multiplex PCR, the TCRdb table keeps only in-frame clones and is missing some. The sample contains approximately 170,000 clones, about 91% of which appear only once. Germline trimming cut 3 bases from V and 6 bases from J; bases unmatched to any gene: 6. The CDR3 spans 14 residues. CDR1 and CDR2 from the germline V gene are SGDLS and YYNGEE. As concerns this clone: Antigen: not known.

Doses given second, at about 4 or about 12 weeks, were pooled. This receptor was obtained from an adult who received the AZD1222 COVID-19 vaccine. The sample was peripheral blood, taken 28 days after the second AZD1222 dose. The chain employs TRBV9 and TRBJ1-1, with TRBD1 identical over 9 bases. In nucleotides, the CDR3 is TGTGCCAGCAGCGCGGGACAGGGTTTTGCTGAAGCTTTCTTT. Amino acid sequence: CASSAGQGFAEAFF.